This T cell receptor beta chain was captured by sequencing in a study of shared clonotypes between healthy human individuals. Study details: CD8 memory received one plate per donor, CD8 naive two, CD4 memory three and CD4 naive three.

Germline CDR1 MDHEN, CDR2 SYDVKM. Trimming shortened V by 2 bases and J by 7 bases, and 12 bases separated the two germline ends. The CDR3 length is 13 residues. Execution of the assay was at deep level. Profiled with immunoSEQ multiplex PCR; TCRdb holds only in-frame clones, not every one. In the table there are about 960,000 clones, less than 85% of which are singletons. The receptor was isolated from a young man in good health. The chain has TRBV28 and TRBJ2-7; possible D gene TRBD2, 6 bases. Sequencing was carried out using memory CD4+ T cells sorted from blood. As to subset: CD45RA-negative fraction. CDR3 coding DNA: TGTGCCAGCAGTTTACGGGCAGGGAGGGAGCAGTACTTC. This codes for CASSLRAGREQYF.